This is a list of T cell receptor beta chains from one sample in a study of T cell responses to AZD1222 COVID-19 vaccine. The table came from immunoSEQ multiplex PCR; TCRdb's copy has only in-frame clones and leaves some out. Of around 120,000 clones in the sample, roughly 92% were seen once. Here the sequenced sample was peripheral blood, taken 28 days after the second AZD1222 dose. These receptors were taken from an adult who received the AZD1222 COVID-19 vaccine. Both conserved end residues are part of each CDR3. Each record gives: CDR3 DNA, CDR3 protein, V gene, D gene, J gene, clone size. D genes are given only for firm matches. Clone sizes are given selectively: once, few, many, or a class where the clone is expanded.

CDR3 DNA: TGTGCCGGTCAGGGGAGGAGTGAAAAACTGTTTTTT
CDR3 protein: CAGQGRSEKLFF
V gene: TRBV30
D gene: -
J gene: TRBJ1-4
clone size: -

CDR3 DNA: TGTGCCAGCAGGAAGGGGACACTAAATGAAAAACTGTTTTTT
CDR3 protein: CASRKGTLNEKLFF
V gene: TRBV6-5
D gene: -
J gene: TRBJ1-4
clone size: -

CDR3 DNA: TGTGCCAGCAGCTTAGGGGGTGCGGGGAACACTGAAGCTTTCTTT
CDR3 protein: CASSLGGAGNTEAFF
V gene: TRBV7-3
D gene: -
J gene: TRBJ1-1
clone size: -

CDR3 DNA: TGTGCCAGCAGTTCATTAACAAGGGGAAACACCATATATTTT
CDR3 protein: CASSSLTRGNTIYF
V gene: TRBV27
D gene: -
J gene: TRBJ1-3
clone size: -

CDR3 DNA: TGTGCCAGCAGCCCGAGACAGCTATACAATGAGCAGTTCTTC
CDR3 protein: CASSPRQLYNEQFF
V gene: TRBV5-8
D gene: -
J gene: TRBJ2-1
clone size: -

CDR3 DNA: TGTGCCAGCAGTTACTCGACGACAGGGTTTTCACCCCTCCACTTT
CDR3 protein: CASSYSTTGFSPLHF
V gene: TRBV6-5
D gene: TRBD1
J gene: TRBJ1-6
clone size: -

CDR3 DNA: TGTGCCAAAACAGGGGGGGTCACTGAAGCTTTCTTT
CDR3 protein: CAKTGGVTEAFF
V gene: TRBV5-3
D gene: TRBD1
J gene: TRBJ1-1
clone size: once

CDR3 DNA: TGTGCCAGCAGTTTACGAGATACGCAGTATTTT
CDR3 protein: CASSLRDTQYF
V gene: TRBV6-6
D gene: -
J gene: TRBJ2-3
clone size: -

CDR3 DNA: TGTGCCAGCTCACCACCCGCAACTAACTATGGCTACACCTTC
CDR3 protein: CASSPPATNYGYTF
V gene: TRBV18
D gene: -
J gene: TRBJ1-2
clone size: -

CDR3 DNA: TGCGGGGGGGAAATCGGACAGCTGAACACTGAAGCTTTCTTT
CDR3 protein: CGGEIGQLNTEAFF
V gene: TRBV29-1
D gene: -
J gene: TRBJ1-1
clone size: -

CDR3 DNA: TGTGCCAGCAGTTTGAAGGGACTTTACACAGATACGCAGTATTTT
CDR3 protein: CASSLKGLYTDTQYF
V gene: TRBV27
D gene: -
J gene: TRBJ2-3
clone size: -

CDR3 DNA: TGCAGTGCTAGTCCGCCTATACTCTCCTACAATGAGCAGTTCTTC
CDR3 protein: CSASPPILSYNEQFF
V gene: TRBV20-1
D gene: -
J gene: TRBJ2-1
clone size: -

CDR3 DNA: TGTGCCAGCATCGACGACAGGACCCATGAAGCTTTCTTT
CDR3 protein: CASIDDRTHEAFF
V gene: TRBV6-7
D gene: -
J gene: TRBJ1-1
clone size: once

CDR3 DNA: TGTGCCAGCAGATGGGGGGGGCAGGGCTACACCTTC
CDR3 protein: CASRWGGQGYTF
V gene: TRBV12-3/TRBV12-4
D gene: -
J gene: TRBJ1-2
clone size: -

CDR3 DNA: TGTGCCAGCAGCCGACAGGTTCCCTACGGGGAGCAGTACTTC
CDR3 protein: CASSRQVPYGEQYF
V gene: TRBV21-1
D gene: -
J gene: TRBJ2-7
clone size: -

CDR3 DNA: TGTGCCAGCAGTGACCCGGGTCGAGCAGGCGACGAGCAGTACTTC
CDR3 protein: CASSDPGRAGDEQYF
V gene: TRBV27
D gene: -
J gene: TRBJ2-7
clone size: -

CDR3 DNA: TGTGCCAGCTCACCAGGGACAGCAGACAATCAGCCCCAGCATTTT
CDR3 protein: CASSPGTADNQPQHF
V gene: TRBV18
D gene: TRBD1
J gene: TRBJ1-5
clone size: -

CDR3 DNA: TGTGCCAGCACCTCGATCCCAAATCAGCCCCAGCATTTT
CDR3 protein: CASTSIPNQPQHF
V gene: TRBV12-3/TRBV12-4
D gene: -
J gene: TRBJ1-5
clone size: -

CDR3 DNA: TGTGCCAGCAGTCCCCCCGGACTAGCGGGTTGGTACGAGCAGTACTTC
CDR3 protein: CASSPPGLAGWYEQYF
V gene: TRBV28
D gene: TRBD2
J gene: TRBJ2-7
clone size: -

CDR3 DNA: TGTGCCAGCAGCCCAGGGGATTCCGGCCTAAAAAACATTCAGTACTTC
CDR3 protein: CASSPGDSGLKNIQYF
V gene: TRBV11-1
D gene: -
J gene: TRBJ2-4
clone size: -

CDR3 DNA: TGTGCCAGCTGGCCAGGATGTAATAATTCACCCCTCCACTTT
CDR3 protein: CASWPGCNNSPLHF
V gene: TRBV21-1
D gene: -
J gene: TRBJ1-6
clone size: many

CDR3 DNA: TGTGCCAGCACCCTCAGGTCTAGCACAGATACGCAGTATTTT
CDR3 protein: CASTLRSSTDTQYF
V gene: TRBV6-4
D gene: -
J gene: TRBJ2-3
clone size: -

CDR3 DNA: TGTGCCAGCAGTTACGGGGGAAACTATGGCTACACCTTC
CDR3 protein: CASSYGGNYGYTF
V gene: TRBV6-5
D gene: -
J gene: TRBJ1-2
clone size: -

CDR3 DNA: TGTGCCAGCAGCCCAGGGACAGGACGTCCCCAGCATTTT
CDR3 protein: CASSPGTGRPQHF
V gene: TRBV5-6
D gene: TRBD1
J gene: TRBJ1-5
clone size: -

CDR3 DNA: TGTGCCAGCAGCCCGGACAGGGTCACTGAAGCTTTCTTT
CDR3 protein: CASSPDRVTEAFF
V gene: TRBV11-1
D gene: TRBD1
J gene: TRBJ1-1
clone size: -

CDR3 DNA: TGTGCCAGCAGTTACTCGGGGAGGGCCCTTACCGACCTCATGTACGAGCAGTACTTC
CDR3 protein: CASSYSGRALTDLMYEQYF
V gene: TRBV6-2/TRBV6-3
D gene: TRBD2
J gene: TRBJ2-7
clone size: -

CDR3 DNA: TGTGCCAGCAGTTGGTGGGCTAGCGGCCAAGAGACCCAGTACTTC
CDR3 protein: CASSWWASGQETQYF
V gene: TRBV7-2
D gene: TRBD2
J gene: TRBJ2-5
clone size: -

CDR3 DNA: TGTGCCAGCAGTGCAGGGGAGTATGGCTACACCTTC
CDR3 protein: CASSAGEYGYTF
V gene: TRBV2
D gene: -
J gene: TRBJ1-2
clone size: -

CDR3 DNA: TGTGCCATCAGTGACAGGGGCACTGAAGCTTTCTTT
CDR3 protein: CAISDRGTEAFF
V gene: TRBV10-3
D gene: -
J gene: TRBJ1-1
clone size: -

CDR3 DNA: TGTGCCAGCAGCGTAAGTGGGACTAGCAAGAATGAGCAGTTCTTC
CDR3 protein: CASSVSGTSKNEQFF
V gene: TRBV9
D gene: TRBD2
J gene: TRBJ2-1
clone size: -

CDR3 DNA: TGTGCCAGCAGTAGCCGGGACGAAACTGAAGCTTTCTTT
CDR3 protein: CASSSRDETEAFF
V gene: TRBV6-5
D gene: -
J gene: TRBJ1-1
clone size: -

CDR3 DNA: TGTGCCAGCTCAAGGGGGCTGAACACTGAAGCTTTCTTT
CDR3 protein: CASSRGLNTEAFF
V gene: TRBV18
D gene: TRBD1
J gene: TRBJ1-1
clone size: -

CDR3 DNA: TGTGCCAGCAGCCAAGATTATGGACTAGCGGGGATCACAGATACGCAGTATTTT
CDR3 protein: CASSQDYGLAGITDTQYF
V gene: TRBV4-2
D gene: TRBD2
J gene: TRBJ2-3
clone size: -

CDR3 DNA: TGTGCCAGCAGTTACTCGAGTTCGGCAGGCACCGGGGAGCTGTTTTTT
CDR3 protein: CASSYSSSAGTGELFF
V gene: TRBV6-5
D gene: -
J gene: TRBJ2-2
clone size: few

CDR3 DNA: TGTGCCAGCAGCATAGAAGGTTGGGGCACAGATACGCAGTATTTT
CDR3 protein: CASSIEGWGTDTQYF
V gene: TRBV7-9
D gene: -
J gene: TRBJ2-3
clone size: -

CDR3 DNA: TGTGCCAGCGGCCCTCGGGGGGGCTACACCTTC
CDR3 protein: CASGPRGGYTF
V gene: TRBV28
D gene: -
J gene: TRBJ1-2
clone size: -

CDR3 DNA: TGTGCCAGCCGGACAGGGTATAAGAACACTGAAGCTTTCTTT
CDR3 protein: CASRTGYKNTEAFF
V gene: TRBV2
D gene: TRBD1
J gene: TRBJ1-1
clone size: few

CDR3 DNA: TGTGCCAGCAGCCAAGACCGCAGCTCCTACAATGAGCAGTTCTTC
CDR3 protein: CASSQDRSSYNEQFF
V gene: TRBV11-2
D gene: -
J gene: TRBJ2-1
clone size: -

CDR3 DNA: TGTGCCAGCAGTTACGAACCTCGGGTTGATACGCAGTATTTT
CDR3 protein: CASSYEPRVDTQYF
V gene: TRBV6-2/TRBV6-3
D gene: -
J gene: TRBJ2-3
clone size: -

CDR3 DNA: TGCAGTGACCCCACGGCCTCCGAGCAGTACTTC
CDR3 protein: CSDPTASEQYF
V gene: TRBV20-1
D gene: -
J gene: TRBJ2-7
clone size: -

CDR3 DNA: TGTGCCAGCAGCGCGGAGGGTGGAGATACGCAGTATTTT
CDR3 protein: CASSAEGGDTQYF
V gene: TRBV7-2
D gene: -
J gene: TRBJ2-3
clone size: -

CDR3 DNA: TGTGCCAGCAGCCTAGACGCGGGCCCGAGGGAGCAGTTCTTC
CDR3 protein: CASSLDAGPREQFF
V gene: TRBV11-3
D gene: -
J gene: TRBJ2-1
clone size: -